These 15 T cell receptor beta chains came from one sample sequenced in a study of cytomegalovirus exposure and HLA in healthy donors. The table came from immunoSEQ multiplex PCR; TCRdb's copy has only in-frame clones and leaves some out. The table includes about 340,000 clones, 70% to 90% detected once. What was sequenced was PBMCs. The source is a woman aged 18-29 years in good health and CMV-seronegative.

The chain carries TRBV30 and TRBJ2-3, with D possibly being TRBD2 (7 bases). V lost 2 bases and J 4 bases, leaving 22 bases between the germline ends. CDR3 size: 17 residues. The germline V gene has CDR1 GTSNPN and CDR2 SVGIG (reference sequence). The CDR3 is CAWSLRLGGDFADTQYF. As DNA, the CDR3 is TGTGCCTGGAGTCTGCGTCTAGGGGGGGATTTCGCAGATACGCAGTATTTT.

The chain is built from TRBV18 and TRBJ2-1; 11 bases line up with TRBD2. The CDR3 runs to 21 residues. V gave up 3 bases and J gave up 0 bases; unmatched junction bases: 16. CDR1 is KGHSH, CDR2 LQKENI, per germline. CDR3: CASSPLQESGLAGLSYNEQFF. The CDR3 bases are TGTGCCAGCTCACCTCTTCAGGAGTCTGGACTAGCGGGCCTCTCCTACAATGAGCAGTTCTTC.

Only one count was recorded for this clone. The rearrangement joins TRBV28 to TRBJ1-5; tentative D call: TRBD1 (5 bases). Germline V CDR1 and CDR2: MDHEN, SYDVKM. V was clipped by 7 bases and J by 7 bases, with 14 bases between them. The CDR3 is 13 residues long. This chain's CDR3 is CASKDNGPQPQHF. The CDR3 DNA reads TGTGCCAGCAAGGACAACGGTCCCCAGCCCCAGCATTTT.

The V call is TRBV7-9, the J call TRBJ2-7; maybe TRBD2 (5 bases). This CDR3 region has 13 residues. With 5 bases removed from V and 2 bases from J, the gap between germline ends came to 10 bases. Per the germline V gene, CDR1 is SEHNR and CDR2 is FQNEAQ (reference sequence). CDR3 coding DNA: TGTGCCAGCAGCCCGCTGACTACCTACGAGCAGTACTTC. Translated, it gives CASSPLTTYEQYF. Full variable domain (remainder filled in from reference TRBV7-9 and TRBJ2-7): DTGVSQNPRHKITKRGQNVTFRCDPISEHNRLYWYRQTLGQGPEFLTYFQNEAQLEKSRLLSDRFSAERPKGSFSTLEIQRTEQGDSAMYLCASSPLTTYEQYFGPGTRLTVT.

A single count supports this clone. For the CDR3, the DNA is TGTGCCAGCAGTTTAACCTGGGCTGCAACTAATGAAAAACTGTTTTTT. Translation: CASSLTWAATNEKLFF. The chain carries TRBV27 and TRBJ1-4; D gene uncertain. Germline V lookup: CDR1 MNHEY, CDR2 SMNVEV (reference sequence). V lost 2 bases and J lost 0, with 10 bases in between. CDR3 length: 16 amino acids. Looking up the rest from reference TRBV27 and TRBJ1-4 gives the full variable domain: EAQVTQNPRYLITVTGKKLTVTCSQNMNHEYMSWYRQDPGLGLRQIYYSMNVEVTDKGDVPEGYKVSRKEKRNFPLILESPSPNQTSLYFCASSLTWAATNEKLFFGSGTQLSVL.

The rearrangement uses TRBV27 and TRBJ2-7; 7 bases line up with TRBD2. This CDR3 contains 15 residues. The V gene's germline CDR1 is MNHEY and CDR2 SMNVEV (reference sequence). Germline trimming cut 4 bases from V and 1 base from J; bases unmatched to any gene: 7. The CDR3 DNA follows: TGTGCCAGCAGTTCCGGGGTAGCGGGTTCCTACGAGCAGTACTTC. Translating it yields CASSSGVAGSYEQYF.

The CDR3 nucleotides read TGTGCCAGCAGCTTAGGAACCGGGACAGGGGCCTCAATTCAAGAGACCCAGTACTTC. Amino acid sequence: CASSLGTGTGASIQETQYF. The chain is built from TRBV7-2 and TRBJ2-5; 10 nucleotides align to TRBD1. Germline CDR1 and CDR2: SGHTA and FQGNSA. With 1 base clipped from V and 2 bases from J, the junction kept 13 bases outside the gene matches. This CDR3 region has 19 residues.

The genes are TRBV7-6 and TRBJ2-1; D not certain. Germline V gene data show CDR1 as SGHVS and CDR2 as FNYEAQ. There are 15 residues in the CDR3. V was shortened by 1 base and J by 6 bases, with 13 bases between the two germline ends. As DNA, the CDR3 is TGTGCCAGCAGCTTAGATCCCTACCCTAGCAATGAGCAGTTCTTC. Residues: CASSLDPYPSNEQFF.

The rearrangement joins TRBV27 to TRBJ2-2; 10 bases match TRBD2. The CDR3 has 15 residues. V trimming: 5 bases; J trimming: 6 bases; junction bases outside the gene matches: 6. Per the germline V gene, CDR1 is MNHEY and CDR2 is SMNVEV (reference sequence). CDR3 amino acids: CASSIRTSGAGELFF. CDR3 bases: TGTGCCAGCAGTATAAGGACTAGCGGCGCCGGGGAGCTGTTTTTT.

The table lists this clone with a count of one. The V call is TRBV5-6, the J call TRBJ1-2, with a weak D call TRBD1 (6 bases). This CDR3 contains 12 residues. The V end lost 5 bases, the J end lost 8 bases, and 13 bases lay between the germline ends. Germline V gene lookup returns CDR1 SGHDT and CDR2 YYEEEE. For the CDR3, the DNA is TGTGCCAGCAGAAAGCCAGGGGTCGGCTACACCTTC. Translating gives CASRKPGVGYTF.

The chain is built from TRBV21-1 and TRBJ2-1; no check of the table's D call, TRBD1, against the DNA was made. TRBV21-1 is marked as a pseudogene. This CDR3 comprises 16 residues. The CDR3 nucleotides read TGTGCCAGCAGCCAGGAAACAGGCGACTCCTACAATGAGCAGTTCTTC. This encodes CASSQETGDSYNEQFF.

The chain recombines TRBV28 with TRBJ1-2; D is possibly TRBD1 (6 bases). The V end was cut by 10 bases, the J end by 5 bases, with 14 bases between. Germline CDR1 is MDHEN and CDR2 is SYDVKM. CDR3 length equals 12 residues. This CDR3 is CAIKQGPYGYTF. The CDR3, as DNA: TGTGCCATCAAACAGGGACCGTATGGCTACACCTTC.

The chain joins TRBV27 to TRBJ2-1; D is perhaps TRBD1 (6 bases). The germline V gene has CDR1 MNHEY and CDR2 SMNVEV (reference sequence). The CDR3 spans 15 residues. V was cut by 6 bases and J by 0 bases, with 12 bases left in between. The CDR3 DNA is TGTGCCAGCAGCCAACAGGGCGCCTCCTACAATGAGCAGTTCTTC. Translating gives CASSQQGASYNEQFF.

The chain is built from TRBV7-9 and TRBJ1-1; D not certain. V dropped 7 bases and J dropped 5 bases, with 11 bases sitting between them. The CDR3 has 12 residues. The germline V gene has CDR1 SEHNR and CDR2 FQNEAQ (reference sequence). The CDR3 sequence: CASTTGETEAFF. As DNA, the CDR3 is TGTGCCAGCACCACTGGAGAGACTGAAGCTTTCTTT.

In this sample, this clone turned up once. V and J are TRBV6-6 and TRBJ2-5; no firm D call. The ends were cut back, 2 bases at V and 4 bases at J, with 11 bases in the middle. The CDR3 has 14 amino acids. The germline V gene has CDR1 MNHNY and CDR2 SVGAGI (reference sequence). The CDR3 nucleotides read TGTGCCAGCAGTTACACAGAATTAGGAGAGACCCAGTACTTC. Residues: CASSYTELGETQYF.